Listed here are 15 T cell receptor beta chains from one sample, sequenced in a study of T cell changes during pregnancy in multiple sclerosis. The data were produced by immunoSEQ multiplex PCR, yet TCRdb's version contains in-frame clones alone and is incomplete. Of tens of thousands of clones detected, roughly 86% appear once; the ten largest clones hold approximately 0.98%. The starting material was CD4+ T cells from peripheral blood mononuclear cells, obtained in the second trimester of pregnancy. All receptors derive from a female donor in good health, enrolled as a control in a pregnancy study.

The V and J genes are TRBV7-8 and TRBJ1-2, with D unclear. The germline CDR1 and CDR2 sequences are SGHVS and FQNEAQ. The CDR3 has 16 residues. The V end lost 4 bases, the J end lost 4 bases, and 19 bases lay between the germline ends. CDR3 region: CASSSSALRMGYGYTF. CDR3 sequence (DNA): TGTGCCAGCAGCTCCTCGGCACTACGGATGGGCTATGGCTACACCTTC.

V is TRBV4-3 and J is TRBJ2-5, with 10 bases matching TRBD1. The V and J ends lost 0 bases and 5 bases, in that order; junction bases with no gene match: 9. From germline, CDR1 is LGHNA and CDR2 YSLEER. The CDR3 loop spans 17 amino acids. Here the CDR3 DNA reads TGCGCCAGCAGCCAAGATCGGGGACAGGGGAGGGTTGAGACCCAGTACTTC. Translating gives CASSQDRGQGRVETQYF.

The chain couples TRBV7-2 to TRBJ2-1; 7 nucleotides match TRBD1. The CDR3 contains 16 residues. Germline CDR1 and CDR2: SGHTA and FQGNSA. After removal of 0 bases from V and 9 bases from J, the junction contained 11 bases not matched to a gene. The CDR3, as DNA: TGTGCCAGCAGCTTAGCCGGGACAGACCCTAGGGGTGAGCAGTTCTTC. This codes for CASSLAGTDPRGEQFF.

The genes are TRBV19 and TRBJ2-6; 8 bases fit TRBD1. CDR3 length equals 17 residues. Germline trimming cut 5 bases from V and 4 bases from J; bases unmatched to any gene: 10. CDR1 LNHDA and CDR2 SQIVND come from the germline V gene (reference sequence). The CDR3 loop reads CASSLQGGSPGANVLTF. DNA for the CDR3: TGTGCCAGTAGTCTACAGGGGGGCTCCCCGGGGGCCAACGTCCTGACTTTC. Looking up the rest from reference TRBV19 and TRBJ2-6 gives the full variable domain: DGGITQSPKYLFRKEGQNVTLSCEQNLNHDAMYWYRQDPGQGLRLIYYSQIVNDFQKGDIAEGYSVSREKKESFPLTVTSAQKNPTAFYLCASSLQGGSPGANVLTFGAGSRLTVL.

The chain has TRBV5-6 and TRBJ2-7, with 7 bases identical to TRBD1. CDR1 and CDR2 from the germline V gene are SGHDT and YYEEEE. V shed 4 bases and J 6 bases; nucleotides not matched to a gene: 16. The CDR3 runs to 16 residues. The CDR3 DNA sequence: TGTGCCAGCAGCGAAGAAGGGCAGGGGGAGTCATCCGAGCAGTACTTC. Translated: CASSEEGQGESSEQYF.

The chain couples TRBV5-6 to TRBJ2-7, with TRBD1 as a possible D gene (5 bases). The CDR3 totals 13 residues. With 2 bases removed from V and 2 bases from J, the gap between germline ends came to 8 bases. The germline CDR1 and CDR2 sequences are SGHDT and YYEEEE. CDR3 residues: CASSLGRAYEQYF. As DNA, the CDR3 is TGTGCCAGCAGCTTAGGCAGGGCCTACGAGCAGTACTTC.

The chain combines TRBV13 with TRBJ1-6; maybe TRBD1 (5 bases). CDR1 is PRHDT and CDR2 is FYEKMQ in the germline V gene (reference sequence). CDR3 length: 16 amino acids. With 2 bases removed from V and 0 bases from J, the gap between germline ends came to 8 bases. CDR3 sequence reads: CASSLWGSSYNSPLHF. The CDR3 DNA reads TGTGCCAGCAGCTTATGGGGCAGCTCCTATAATTCACCCCTCCACTTT.

The chain is built from TRBV29-1 and TRBJ2-5, with 8 bases matching TRBD2. The J call may not be correct, given that the DNA end is closer to TRBJ2-7. Germline-derived CDR1 and CDR2 are SQVTM and ANQGSEA. CDR3 size: 14 residues. The CDR3 sequence: CSVAFAGGIHEQYF. DNA of the CDR3: TGCAGCGTTGCTTTCGCGGGAGGAATTCACGAGCAGTACTTC.

This clone is judged medium-sized. V and J are TRBV5-4 and TRBJ1-2; D not certain. Per germline, CDR1 SGHNT and CDR2 YYREEE (reference sequence). This CDR3 comprises 14 residues. With 1 base removed from V and 8 bases from J, the gap between germline ends came to 15 bases. The CDR3 sequence is CASSLQLGNKGYTF. In nucleotides, the CDR3 is TGTGCCAGCAGCTTGCAACTAGGTAATAAAGGCTACACCTTC.

J is TRBJ2-7 and V is TRBV5-4, with TRBD2 matching over 7 bases. V shed 0 bases, J shed 7 bases, and the junction held 7 bases outside the gene matches. The CDR3 loop spans 14 amino acids. Germline V gene data show CDR1 as SGHNT and CDR2 as YYREEE (reference sequence). The CDR3 region is CASSLVGPGGEQYF. The CDR3 DNA sequence: TGTGCCAGCAGCTTGGTTGGGCCCGGGGGGGAGCAGTACTTC.

The V call is TRBV7-2, the J call TRBJ2-1, with a tentative D call TRBD2 (6 bases). The CDR3 is 16 residues long. The V gene lost 0 bases and the J gene lost 3 bases, with 12 bases spanning the gap. CDR1 SGHTA and CDR2 FQGNSA come from the germline V gene. CDR3 sequence: CASSLASSGRYNEQFF. CDR3 sequence (DNA): TGTGCCAGCAGCTTAGCTAGTAGCGGACGCTACAATGAGCAGTTCTTC.

The chain uses TRBV6-1 and TRBJ2-3; D may be TRBD1 (6 bases). From germline, CDR1 is MNHNS and CDR2 SASEGT. Trimming left V 7 bases short and J 2 bases short, with 16 bases between. The CDR3 is made up of 15 amino acids. CDR3 nucleotides: TGTGCCAGCACTCCCGACAGGCCCTTCACAGATACGCAGTATTTT. As protein: CASTPDRPFTDTQYF.

The genes are TRBV5-6 and TRBJ2-7, with 10 bases aligning to TRBD1. J was trimmed by 7 bases and V by 4 bases; bases with no gene match: 11. The V gene's germline CDR1 is SGHDT and CDR2 YYEEEE. The CDR3 has 15 residues. This chain's CDR3 is CASSPRQGARGEQYF. The CDR3 DNA is TGTGCCAGCAGCCCGAGACAGGGGGCGAGAGGGGAGCAGTACTTC.

This chain uses TRBV7-2 with TRBJ1-4; the match to TRBD1 covers 8 bases. This CDR3 has 14 residues. Unmatched junction bases numbered 5, after V lost 4 bases and J lost 7 bases. The germline gives CDR1 SGHTA, CDR2 FQGNSA. The CDR3 is CASSSQGAGEKLFF. CDR3 DNA: TGTGCCAGCAGCTCCCAGGGGGCTGGTGAAAAACTGTTTTTT.

The chain links TRBV18 to TRBJ2-7, with a tentative D call TRBD2 (5 bases). The V gene's germline CDR1 is KGHSH and CDR2 LQKENI. The V end was cut by 3 bases, the J end by 6 bases, with 21 bases between. This CDR3 region has 16 residues. DNA for the CDR3: TGTGCCAGCTCACCGAAAGACTACCTCCGGTCGGGCGAGCAGTACTTC. Protein: CASSPKDYLRSGEQYF. Full variable domain (rest looked up from reference TRBV18 and TRBJ2-7): NAGVMQNPRHLVRRRGQEARLRCSPMKGHSHVYWYRQLPEEGLKFMVYLQKENIIDESGMPKERFSAEFPKEGPSILRIQQVVRGDSAAYFCASSPKDYLRSGEQYFGPGTRLTVT.